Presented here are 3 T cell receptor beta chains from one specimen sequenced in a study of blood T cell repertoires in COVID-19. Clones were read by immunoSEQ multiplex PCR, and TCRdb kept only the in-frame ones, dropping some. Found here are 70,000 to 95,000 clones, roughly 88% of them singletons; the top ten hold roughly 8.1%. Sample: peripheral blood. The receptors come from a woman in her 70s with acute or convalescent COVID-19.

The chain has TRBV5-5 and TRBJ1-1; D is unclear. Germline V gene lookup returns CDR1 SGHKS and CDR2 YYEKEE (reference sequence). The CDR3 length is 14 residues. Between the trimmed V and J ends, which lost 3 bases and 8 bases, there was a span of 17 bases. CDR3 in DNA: TGTGCCAGCAGCTACCATGACTCCCGTGCCGAAGCTTTCTTT. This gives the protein CASSYHDSRAEAFF.

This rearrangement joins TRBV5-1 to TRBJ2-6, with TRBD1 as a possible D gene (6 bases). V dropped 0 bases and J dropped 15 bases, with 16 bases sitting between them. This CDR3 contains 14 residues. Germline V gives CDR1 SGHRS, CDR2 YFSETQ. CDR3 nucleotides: TGCGCCAGCAGCTTGGGGGGGACACTTCTCGGCCTGACTTTC. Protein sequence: CASSLGGTLLGLTF. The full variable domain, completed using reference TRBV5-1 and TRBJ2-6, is KAGVTQTPRYLIKTRGQQVTLSCSPISGHRSVSWYQQTPGQGLQFLFEYFSETQRNKGNFPGRFSGRQFSNSRSEMNVSTLELGDSALYLCASSLGGTLLGLTFGAGSRLTVL.

Here the CDR3 DNA reads TGTGCCAGCAGTGAAGTGGGACATAGCAATCAGCCCCAGCATTTT. It translates to CASSEVGHSNQPQHF. This chain joins TRBV6-1 and TRBJ1-5; tentative D call: TRBD1 (6 bases). V dropped 1 base and J dropped 0 bases, with 7 bases sitting between them. This CDR3 comprises 15 residues. The germline gives CDR1 MNHNS, CDR2 SASEGT.